This T cell receptor (beta chain) was sequenced during a study of blood T cell repertoires in COVID-19. Study-wide context: From T cells, B-cell-depleted T cells, or PBMCs came the material, which was cDNA or gDNA.

Per the authors' pipeline: It was from reference gene primer amplification that nucleated cell counts were estimated. Libraries were prepared by immunoSEQ multiplex PCR; TCRdb keeps only in-frame clonotypes and omits some of them. V, J and clone size derive from that table, while D and trimming were established from the DNA sequence. The repertoire consists of more than 20,000 clones, with 75% to 90% occurring once and the leading ten covering approximately 23%. CDR1 is MNHEY, CDR2 SMNVEV, per germline (reference sequence). The germline V and J ends were trimmed by 2 bases and 3 bases, with 23 bases remaining between them. This CDR3 spans 18 amino acids. This clone was counted only a few times.

The clonotype originates from a man older than 75 with active or convalescent COVID-19. Sequencing input: peripheral blood. The chain combines TRBV27 with TRBJ2-7; the D gene is possibly TRBD1 (5 bases). CDR3 sequence reads: CASSLRPRSWGPGYEQYF. CDR3 DNA sequence: TGTGCCAGCAGTTTACGACCCCGGTCGTGGGGCCCAGGCTACGAGCAGTACTTC.